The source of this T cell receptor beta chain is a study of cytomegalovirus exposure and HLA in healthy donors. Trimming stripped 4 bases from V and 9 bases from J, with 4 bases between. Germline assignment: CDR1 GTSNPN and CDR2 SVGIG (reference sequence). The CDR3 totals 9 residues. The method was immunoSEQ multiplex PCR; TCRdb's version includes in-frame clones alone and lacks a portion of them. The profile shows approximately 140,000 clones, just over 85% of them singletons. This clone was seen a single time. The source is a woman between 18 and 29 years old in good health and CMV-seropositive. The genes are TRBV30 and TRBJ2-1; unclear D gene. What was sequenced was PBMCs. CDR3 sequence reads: CAWTCEQFF. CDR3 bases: TGTGCCTGGACCTGTGAGCAGTTCTTC.